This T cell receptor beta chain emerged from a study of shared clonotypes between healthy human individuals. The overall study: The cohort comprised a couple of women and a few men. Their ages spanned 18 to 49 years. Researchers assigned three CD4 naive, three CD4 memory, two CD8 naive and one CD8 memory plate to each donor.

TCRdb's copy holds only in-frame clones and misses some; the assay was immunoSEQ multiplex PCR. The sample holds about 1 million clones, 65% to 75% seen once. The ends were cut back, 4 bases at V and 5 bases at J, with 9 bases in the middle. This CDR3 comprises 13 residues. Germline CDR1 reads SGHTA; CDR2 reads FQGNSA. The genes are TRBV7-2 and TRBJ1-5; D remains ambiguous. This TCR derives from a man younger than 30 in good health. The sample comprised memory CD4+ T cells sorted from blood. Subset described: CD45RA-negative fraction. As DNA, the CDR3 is TGTGCCAGCAGCTCAGAGGACCATCAGCCCCAGCATTTT. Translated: CASSSEDHQPQHF.